This TCR beta chain emerged from a study of tumor-infiltrating lymphocytes in primary liver carcinoma. The source of the blood RNA was unsorted whole blood, and germline DNA was extracted as well. The investigators made TCR beta cDNA from around 530 ng total RNA, using a constant-region primer. Amplification in three nested multiplex PCR rounds with slightly modified ARM-PCR gave rise to TCR beta libraries. Forward primers for TRBV1-TRBV30 and a C-beta reverse primer served the first two PCR rounds, at around 9 cycles each. TCRdb passed the multiplex PCR reads through MiXCR, listing each CDR3 protein once. There are approximately 330,000 distinct CDR3 sequences in the sample; almost 65% occur only once, and 5.5% to 7% lies in the top ten. The germline V gene encodes CDR1 SGHRS and CDR2 YFSETQ. J was trimmed by 3 bases and V by 0 bases; bases with no gene match: 6. The CDR3 sequence is 16 residues long.

In its sample, this clonotype was seen once. Its matching antigen is unknown. General study points: Tumor-adjacent and tumor-blood pairs shared less of their repertoires than tumor region pairs shared.

The chain uses TRBV5-1 and TRBJ2-5, with 9 bases identical to TRBD1. This sequence was found in a man aged 40-50 years with primary liver carcinoma and hepatitis B virus infection. Sequences were obtained from peripheral blood. This chain's CDR3 is CASSLDGQGSKETQYF. The CDR3 nucleotides are TGCGCCAGCAGCTTGGATGGACAGGGGTCCAAAGAGACCCAGTACTTC.